A selection of T cell receptor beta chains follows, all from one sample in a study of shared clonotypes between healthy human individuals. Generated by immunoSEQ multiplex PCR, the TCRdb table keeps only in-frame clones and is missing some. The sample holds approximately 2.4 million clones; approximately 94% are singletons and the top ten take 0.1% to 0.15%. The sample consisted of naive CD4+ T cells sorted from blood. These receptors all stem from a man younger than 30 in good health. Each CDR3 is given with its conserved first and last residue. The order of the fields is CDR3 length, clone size, D gene, V gene, J gene, CDR3 DNA, CDR3 protein. D genes are given only for firm matches. Some rows have no size entry. The others give once, few or many, or a class for an expanded clone.

>16|-|TRBD1|TRBV6-1|TRBJ2-2
TGTGCCAGCAGTGCGTTGGGACAGGGAAAGGGCGGGGAGCTGTTTTTT
CASSALGQGKGGELFF
>15|-|TRBD1|TRBV18|TRBJ2-7
TGTGCCAGCTCACCTCCCGGGACAGGGGGCCGCGAGCAGTACTTC
CASSPPGTGGREQYF
>12|-|-|TRBV6-1|TRBJ1-2
TGTGCCAGCACAATAGCTAACTATGGCTACACCTTC
CASTIANYGYTF
>15|-|-|TRBV7-6|TRBJ2-1
TGTGCCAGCAGCCGACCATGGGGCTCTAACAATGAGCAGTTCTTC
CASSRPWGSNNEQFF
>14|-|TRBD1|TRBV5-1|TRBJ2-7
TGCGCCACCGCCCGAACAGGGGGGTCCGTCGAGCAGTACTTC
CATARTGGSVEQYF
>16|-|TRBD1|TRBV4-1|TRBJ2-3
TGCGCCAGCAGCCAACCTGACAGGGGAAGCACAGATACGCAGTATTTT
CASSQPDRGSTDTQYF
>15|-|-|TRBV5-6|TRBJ2-5
TGTGCCAGCAGCTCGACCAGGGCCTGGGAAGAGACCCAGTACTTC
CASSSTRAWEETQYF
>14|-|-|TRBV4-1|TRBJ2-7
TGCGCCAGCAGCCAGGAACGTCCCACCTACGAGCAGTACTTC
CASSQERPTYEQYF
>16|-|TRBD1|TRBV18|TRBJ1-6
TGTGCCAGCTCACCACCGGGCAGGGGGTATAATTCACCCCTCCACTTT
CASSPPGRGYNSPLHF
>15|-|-|TRBV27|TRBJ2-1
TGTGCCAGCAGCCTACAGGCCATCTCCTACAATGAGCAGTTCTTC
CASSLQAISYNEQFF
>17|once|-|TRBV5-8|TRBJ1-3
TGTGCCAGCAGCTTGCTCCTGGTACAGGGCCCTGGAAACACCATATATTTT
CASSLLLVQGPGNTIYF
>14|-|-|TRBV28|TRBJ1-1
TGTGCCAGCAGAGAACAGGGACCCAACACTGAAGCTTTCTTT
CASREQGPNTEAFF
>10|-|-|TRBV30|TRBJ2-1
TGTGCCTGGAGTGACGGCGGGCAGTTCTTC
CAWSDGGQFF
>16|-|TRBD2|TRBV6-5|TRBJ2-1
TGTGCCAGCAGTTCCTCAACTAGCGGGGGGCACAATGAGCAGTTCTTC
CASSSSTSGGHNEQFF
>16|once|-|TRBV28|TRBJ1-6
TGTGCCAGCAGTTGGGGAGGGATTAGCAATAATTCACCCCTCCACTTT
CASSWGGISNNSPLHF
>14|-|-|TRBV6-5|TRBJ2-7
TGTGCCAGCAGCCGAGAGTTGCCCACCTACGAGCAGTACTTC
CASSRELPTYEQYF
>14|-|TRBD1|TRBV6-1|TRBJ2-1
TGTGCCAGCAGAGGGACAGTCTCCTACAATGAGCAGTTCTTC
CASRGTVSYNEQFF
>16|-|-|TRBV7-2|TRBJ2-7
TGTGCCAGCAGCCTCCGAGGGCTACAGAGCTCCTACGAGCAGTACTTC
CASSLRGLQSSYEQYF
>14|once|-|TRBV10-2|TRBJ2-7
TGCGCCAGCATGGGTGGGGTTCCTGGCTACGAGCAGTACTTC
CASMGGVPGYEQYF
>18|-|-|TRBV27|TRBJ1-3
TGTGCCAGCAGTGCCAACAGGTCCCCTAACCTCTCTGGAAACACCATATATTTT
CASSANRSPNLSGNTIYF
>15|once|-|TRBV6-5|TRBJ1-3
TGTGCCAGCAGAACAGAAACTCTATCTGGAAACACCATATATTTT
CASRTETLSGNTIYF
>12|-|TRBD1|TRBV6-6|TRBJ1-2
TGTGCCACTATACAGGGGAACTATGGCTACACCTTC
CATIQGNYGYTF
>14|-|-|TRBV30|TRBJ1-6
TGTGCCTGGGCTAAGAGCTCCTATAATTCACCCCTCCACTTT
CAWAKSSYNSPLHF
>14|-|-|TRBV5-1|TRBJ1-1
TGCGCCAGCAAGGAAACTGGGGGGCACACTGAAGCTTTCTTT
CASKETGGHTEAFF
>13|-|TRBD1|TRBV6-1|TRBJ2-7
TGTGCCAGCATCCAGGGGGCTCCCTACGAGCAGTACTTC
CASIQGAPYEQYF
>16|-|-|TRBV6-5|TRBJ1-2
TGTGCCAGCAGTTACTCGTCGGACCTACGAACTGGGGGCTACACCTTC
CASSYSSDLRTGGYTF
>18|-|-|TRBV7-8|TRBJ1-1
TGTGCCAGCAGCTTAGCCTCGGACCAAAGAAGGAGCGGGACTGAAGCTTTCTTT
CASSLASDQRRSGTEAFF
>16|-|TRBD1|TRBV6-5|TRBJ2-7
TGTGCCAGCAGTTACTCGTCGGGGACAGGGGGCGGCGAGCAGTACTTC
CASSYSSGTGGGEQYF
>14|-|-|TRBV6-5|TRBJ2-5
TGTGCCAGCAGTTACGTGGGGTGGCAAGAGACCCAGTACTTC
CASSYVGWQETQYF
>14|-|TRBD1|TRBV9|TRBJ2-7
TGTGCCAGCAGTCCGGGGACAGGCGTCTACGAGCAGTACTTC
CASSPGTGVYEQYF
>15|-|-|TRBV4-2|TRBJ2-5
TGTGCCAGCAGCCTCGGATCGGGGCCCCAAGAGACCCAGTACTTC
CASSLGSGPQETQYF
>15|-|TRBD1|TRBV2|TRBJ1-5
TGTGCCACCTTTCCGGACAGGGCCGGCAATCAGCCCCAGCATTTT
CATFPDRAGNQPQHF
>14|once|TRBD1|TRBV10-3|TRBJ2-3
TGTGCCATCAGCCCGACAGGGGTAGGCGATACGCAGTATTTT
CAISPTGVGDTQYF
>16|once|-|TRBV9|TRBJ1-1
TGTGCCAGCAGCGTAGATCCGGGTATGGGCGACACTGAAGCTTTCTTT
CASSVDPGMGDTEAFF
>14|-|TRBD2|TRBV27|TRBJ2-1
TGTGCCAGCAGTGAGCGGGGGGGCCGAATTGAGCAGTTCTTC
CASSERGGRIEQFF
>15|-|TRBD2|TRBV6-5|TRBJ2-2
TGTGCCAGCAGCCGCGGACTAGCGGTGGCCGGGGAGCTGTTTTTT
CASSRGLAVAGELFF
>14|-|-|TRBV6-5|TRBJ1-6
TGTGCCAGCAATTTCCTGGGGGGCCTGACGCCCCTCCACTTT
CASNFLGGLTPLHF
>13|-|-|TRBV30|TRBJ1-1
TGTGCCTGGGGAGTCACAGGGCCCGCTGAAGCTTTCTTT
CAWGVTGPAEAFF
>14|-|TRBD1|TRBV10-3|TRBJ2-7
TGTGCCATCAGTGAGTCCGGACAGGGCTACGAGCAGTACTTC
CAISESGQGYEQYF
>13|-|-|TRBV6-5|TRBJ1-6
TGTGCCAGCGCGGGACGGGAAAATTCACCCCTCCACTTT
CASAGRENSPLHF
>17|-|TRBD1|TRBV4-3|TRBJ2-6
TGCGCCAGCAGGGGAGGACAGGGGGCGTCTGGGGCCAACGTCCTGACTTTC
CASRGGQGASGANVLTF
>14|-|TRBD1|TRBV30|TRBJ2-7
TGTGCCTGGACCCCTGACAGGGGGCTGGGTGAGCAGTACTTC
CAWTPDRGLGEQYF
>18|-|-|TRBV2|TRBJ1-1
TGTGCCAGCAGTGAAACTTCTAACTTGGGACGGTTGAACACTGAAGCTTTCTTT
CASSETSNLGRLNTEAFF
>15|-|TRBD1|TRBV10-3|TRBJ2-3
TGTGCCATCAGCCTCGGGACAGGTGAAAGGGATACGCAGTATTTT
CAISLGTGERDTQYF
>15|once|-|TRBV5-1|TRBJ2-2
TGCGCCAGCAGCTTGGTCACAGGGTTTGCCGGGGAGCTGTTTTTT
CASSLVTGFAGELFF
>14|-|-|TRBV6-5|TRBJ2-7
TGTGCCAGCAGACGGCCCGGACCTCCCTACGAGCAGTACTTC
CASRRPGPPYEQYF
>16|few|TRBD1|TRBV7-3|TRBJ2-2
TGTGCCAGCAGCTTAGGGGACAGCCAGGGCTCCGGGGAGCTGTTTTTT
CASSLGDSQGSGELFF
>13|-|-|TRBV10-1|TRBJ2-1
TGCGCCAGCAGCGTAGGACCAAGGAATGAGCAGTTCTTC
CASSVGPRNEQFF
>15|-|-|TRBV6-6|TRBJ1-6
TGTGCCAGCGATTTGGGTAACAGCAAGAATTCACCCCTCCACTTT
CASDLGNSKNSPLHF
>14|-|TRBD1|TRBV2|TRBJ1-4
TGTGCCAGCAGCTCAGGGGGCTTGGGTGAAAAACTGTTTTTT
CASSSGGLGEKLFF
>16|-|-|TRBV7-8|TRBJ2-6
TGTGCCAGCAGACAAGGAAGGGTGGCAGGGGCCAACGTCCTGACTTTC
CASRQGRVAGANVLTF
>15|-|TRBD2|TRBV12-5|TRBJ2-1
TGTGCTAGTGGTCCGGGGACTATCCCTCTGGATGAGCAGTTCTTC
CASGPGTIPLDEQFF
>13|-|TRBD1|TRBV10-2|TRBJ1-1
TGCGCCAGCAGTCTTCAGGGGGCGGGTGAAGCTTTCTTT
CASSLQGAGEAFF
>18|-|TRBD1|TRBV4-1|TRBJ1-2
TGCGCCAGCAGCCTAACGCCACCGACAGGGAATGCGAACTATGGCTACACCTTC
CASSLTPPTGNANYGYTF
>13|-|TRBD2|TRBV10-3|TRBJ2-5
TGTGCCACCCGGACTAGCGGGGGAGAGACCCAGTACTTC
CATRTSGGETQYF
>12|-|-|TRBV28|TRBJ1-2
TGTGCCAGCAGTAACCTCGGGAGCGGCTACACCTTC
CASSNLGSGYTF